This record covers a single T cell receptor (beta chain). This specimen comes from a study of blood T cell repertoires in COVID-19. Overall study: Spain, Italy and the United States supplied samples that represented acute and convalescent COVID-19.

Enrolment of Seattle patients took place during active infection, and they were followed longitudinally. The CDR3 contains 12 residues. The germline V gene encodes CDR1 MDHEN and CDR2 SYDVKM. The junction had 10 bases not matched to a gene; V was cut back by 5 bases and J by 15 bases. In the original analysis: Reference gene primer amplification gave estimated nucleated cell counts. This table comes from immunoSEQ multiplex PCR, and its TCRdb copy is limited to in-frame clones, with some not included. That table gives V, J and clone size, and the DNA gave D and trimming. Counted here are 150,000 to 200,000 clones, about three quarters occurring once; the ten biggest clones make up about 12%.

The TCR originated in a woman aged 80 or over with COVID-19, enrolled during active disease. This chain joins TRBV28 and TRBJ2-1; TRBD2 matches 7 bases. The sequenced sample consisted of peripheral blood. In DNA form, the CDR3 reads TGTGCCAGCAGTCTCGCCCGACTAGCACCGTTCTTC. Protein: CASSLARLAPFF.